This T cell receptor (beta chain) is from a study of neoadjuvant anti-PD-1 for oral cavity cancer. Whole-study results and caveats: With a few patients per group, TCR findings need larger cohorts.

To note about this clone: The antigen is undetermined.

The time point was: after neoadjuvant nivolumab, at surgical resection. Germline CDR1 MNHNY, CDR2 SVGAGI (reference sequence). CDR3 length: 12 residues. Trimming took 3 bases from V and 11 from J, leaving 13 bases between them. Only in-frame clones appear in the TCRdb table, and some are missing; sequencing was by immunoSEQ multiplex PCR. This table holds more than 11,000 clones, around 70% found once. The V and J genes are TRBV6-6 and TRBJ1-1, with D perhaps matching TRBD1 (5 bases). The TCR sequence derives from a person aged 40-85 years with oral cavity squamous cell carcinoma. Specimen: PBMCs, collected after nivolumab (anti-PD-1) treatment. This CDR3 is CASSYRAGEAFF. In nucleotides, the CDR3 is TGTGCCAGCAGTTATAGGGCGGGGGAGGCTTTCTTT.